Each of the 5 T cell receptor beta chains below was sequenced from the same sample in a study of immune cell composition in non-small cell lung cancer. Sequencing was performed with immunoSEQ multiplex PCR; in TCRdb, only in-frame clones are kept and a portion is missing. The profile shows several thousand clones, around 80% of them singletons. Sequenced sample: lung tumor tissue. The source is a human donor with non-small cell lung cancer.

The chain has TRBV9 and TRBJ2-3; the match to TRBD1 covers 11 bases. Looked up from germline, CDR1 is SGDLS and CDR2 is YYNGEE. The trim removed 0 bases at V and 5 bases at J, leaving 5 bases unmatched. The CDR3 consists of 16 residues. The CDR3 region is CASSVASGTGGDTQYF. Written as DNA, the CDR3 is TGTGCCAGCAGCGTAGCTTCAGGGACAGGGGGAGATACGCAGTATTTT.

The genes are TRBV5-5 and TRBJ2-6; tentative D call: TRBD2 (5 bases). This CDR3 is 14 amino acids long. Germline V gene lookup returns CDR1 SGHKS and CDR2 YYEKEE (reference sequence). V lost 0 bases, J lost 4 bases, and 5 bases lay in between. CDR3 amino acids: CASSLERGANVLTF. The CDR3 bases are TGTGCCAGCAGCTTGGAGCGGGGGGCCAACGTCCTGACTTTC.

CDR3 DNA sequence: TGTGCCAGCAGTTACTCAGGGACTAGCGGCCGGGATACGCAGTATTTT. Amino acid sequence: CASSYSGTSGRDTQYF. The chain has TRBV6-6 and TRBJ2-3, with TRBD2 matching 11 bases. CDR1 is MNHNY and CDR2 is SVGAGI in the germline V gene (reference sequence). The CDR3 runs 16 residues. The V segment lost 0 bases and the J segment 6 bases; nucleotides outside the gene matches: 5.

The chain recombines TRBV5-4 with TRBJ1-1; 9 nucleotides align to TRBD1. The V gene end was trimmed by 4 bases and the J gene end by 6 bases; junction bases not matched to a gene: 4. CDR1 SGHNT and CDR2 YYREEE come from the germline V gene (reference sequence). The CDR3 is 13 amino acids. CDR3 sequence reads: CASSRDRAAEAFF. For the CDR3, the DNA is TGTGCCAGCAGCCGGGACAGGGCAGCTGAAGCTTTCTTT.

This clone is classed as large. The J gene is TRBJ1-1, the V gene TRBV30; the D gene is possibly TRBD1 (6 bases). CDR1 is GTSNPN, CDR2 SVGIG, per germline (reference sequence). Trimming stripped 2 bases from V and 1 base from J, with 11 bases between. CDR3 length: 14 amino acids. This chain's CDR3 is CAWSFVGGNTEAFF. The CDR3 DNA reads as TGTGCCTGGAGTTTCGTAGGGGGGAACACTGAAGCTTTCTTT.